The rows below give T cell receptor beta chains drawn from one sample of a study of Graves' ophthalmopathy and Graves' hyperthyroidism. TCRdb redid the calling of the multiplex PCR reads with MiXCR, one entry per CDR3 protein. The sample includes about 500,000 distinct CDR3 sequences, under 15% of them seen just once. The sequenced sample consisted of blood. The receptor set was obtained from a woman under 40 with Graves' ophthalmopathy. CDR3s include the opening cysteine and the closing phenylalanine or tryptophan. The D gene is left open where the match is weak. Some rows mark clone size as missing; the rest say once, few, many or name a class of expanded clone.

clone size	D gene	CDR3 length	V gene	J gene	CDR3 DNA	CDR3 protein
many	NA	15	TRBV28	TRBJ2-7	TGTGCCAGCACCTCAGACCCAAGAAGCACCCACGAGCAGTACTTC	CASTSDPRSTHEQYF
many	NA	13	TRBV7-3	TRBJ1-1	TGTGCCAGCAGCTCCTCCGGTTGGACTGAAGCTTTCTTT	CASSSSGWTEAFF
NA	NA	13	TRBV2	TRBJ1-1	TGTGCCAGCAGTACATTACGTGAGACTGAAGCTTTCTTT	CASSTLRETEAFF
many	TRBD1	16	TRBV2	TRBJ1-5	TGTGCCAGCAGGGACAGGGGGCTCGGGAGCAATCAGCCCCAGCATTTT	CASRDRGLGSNQPQHF
few	NA	14	TRBV9	TRBJ2-2	TGTGCCAGCAGCTCCGAACAGGGTACCGGGGAGCTGTTTTTT	CASSSEQGTGELFF
many	TRBD2	19	TRBV15	TRBJ2-4	TGTGCCACCAGCAGTTGGACTAGCGGGGGGGATTTAGCCAAAAACATTCAGTACTTC	CATSSWTSGGDLAKNIQYF
many	NA	17	TRBV12-5	TRBJ2-4	TGTGCTAGTGGTTTGGACCGTGGAGGGCTAGCCAAAAACATTAAGTACTTC	CASGLDRGGLAKNIKYF
many	NA	13	TRBV12-3/TRBV12-4	TRBJ2-7	TGTGCCAGCAGCTTAGGGGGTCTGAGGGAGCAGTACTTC	CASSLGGLREQYF
many	NA	13	TRBV6-5	TRBJ2-7	TGTGCCAGCAGTTACAGGGGGGCCTACGAGCAGTACTTC	CASSYRGAYEQYF
NA	TRBD2	16	TRBV12-3/TRBV12-4	TRBJ2-4	TGTGCCAGCAGCCCCACTAGCGCCCTAGCCAAAAACATTAAGTACTTC	CASSPTSALAKNIKYF
many	NA	16	TRBV4-1	TRBJ2-2	TGCGCCAGCAGCCAAGATCGCTCACGGGACACCGGGGAGCTGTTTTTT	CASSQDRSRDTGELFF
many	NA	13	TRBV28	TRBJ1-2	TGTGCCAGCAGTTTAAATTTGGTTGTGGGCTACACCTTC	CASSLNLVVGYTF
many	TRBD1	16	TRBV14	TRBJ1-2	TGTGCCAGCAGCCAAGGTTTCGCGGCAGGGGGGACTGGCTACACCTTC	CASSQGFAAGGTGYTF
NA	NA	14	TRBV3-1	TRBJ1-6	TGTGCCAGCAGCCAAGACAGGTTTAATTCACCCCTCCACTTT	CASSQDRFNSPLHF
many	NA	15	TRBV6-1	TRBJ2-7	TGTGCCAGCAGTGAATCGACAGCGGTAACCTACGAGCAGTACTTC	CASSESTAVTYEQYF
NA	NA	18	TRBV6-2/TRBV6-3	TRBJ1-2	TGTGCCAGCAGTTACTCGAAAGTTTACGGATATGCTACCTATGGCTACACCTTC	CASSYSKVYGYATYGYTF
many	NA	13	TRBV18	TRBJ1-1	TGTGCCAGCTCATCGTCAGATACGACTGAAGCTTTCTTT	CASSSSDTTEAFF
many	TRBD1	14	TRBV6-5	TRBJ1-5	TGTGCCAGCAGACCAGGGACAGGCAATCAGCCCCAGCATTTT	CASRPGTGNQPQHF
few	TRBD1	15	TRBV18	TRBJ1-3	TGTGCCAGCCACCGGGACAGGGTATCTGGAAACACCATATATTTT	CASHRDRVSGNTIYF
many	TRBD1	14	TRBV20-1	TRBJ2-2	TGCAGTGCTAAGGCAGGACAGGGGGCCGGGGAGCTGTTTTTT	CSAKAGQGAGELFF
many	TRBD1	14	TRBV2	TRBJ1-1	TGTGCCAACCAATTAGGACAGGGGTGGACTGAAGCTTTCTTT	CANQLGQGWTEAFF
many	TRBD1	17	TRBV15	TRBJ1-1	TGTGCCACCAGCAGAGATGAGACAGGGGGCCCGAACACTGAAGCTTTCTTT	CATSRDETGGPNTEAFF
many	TRBD1	17	TRBV12-3/TRBV12-4	TRBJ2-2	TGTGCCAGCAGTGCCGGCTCGAGGGGGCGGAACACCGGGGAGCTGTTTTTT	CASSAGSRGRNTGELFF
NA	NA	14	TRBV27	TRBJ2-5	TGTGCCAGCAGTTTATCGGCCTCCGGGGAGACCCAGTACTTC	CASSLSASGETQYF
NA	TRBD1	16	TRBV19	TRBJ2-2	TGTGCCAGTAGTTACCTCACCGGGACAGGGGCCGGGGAGCTGTTTTTT	CASSYLTGTGAGELFF
NA	NA	18	TRBV4-1	TRBJ1-2	TGCGCCAGCAGCCAAGAGAGGGTAATGACAGCTCGGTGGGGTGGCGACACCTTC	CASSQERVMTARWGGDTF
many	TRBD2	16	TRBV6-7	TRBJ2-7	TGTGCCAGCAGACCTCCAACTAGCGGGGGATGGTACGAGCAGTACTTC	CASRPPTSGGWYEQYF
many	TRBD1	15	TRBV20-1	TRBJ2-5	TGCAGTGCTCCCTTGGACAGGGGTGGCCAAGAGACCCAGTACTTC	CSAPLDRGGQETQYF
NA	NA	15	TRBV12-3/TRBV12-4	TRBJ1-1	TGTGCCAGCAGTTTAGAAGGACACGCGAACACTGAAGCTTTCTTT	CASSLEGHANTEAFF
many	NA	16	TRBV11-1	TRBJ1-2	TGTGCCAGCAGCTTAGTCGAACAGTCTGGGATGGGTGGCTACACCTTC	CASSLVEQSGMGGYTF
many	NA	14	TRBV5-1	TRBJ1-2	TGCGCCAGCAGCCTTGACATCGCGAACTATGGCTACACCTTC	CASSLDIANYGYTF
NA	NA	14	TRBV3-1	TRBJ1-1	TGTGCCTGCCTAGGGGGGGATAAGAACACTGAAGCTTTCTTT	CACLGGDKNTEAFF
NA	NA	13	TRBV12-3/TRBV12-4	TRBJ2-4	TGTGCCAGCAGTTCCTCAGGGGATCGGGTTCAGTACTTC	CASSSSGDRVQYF
few	NA	15	TRBV11-2	TRBJ2-7	TGTGCCAGCAGCTTAAGCCGCTCGACATACTACGAGCAGTACTTC	CASSLSRSTYYEQYF
few	NA	14	TRBV18	TRBJ2-5	TGTGCCAGCTCACCAGGGAGTATGGAAGAGACCCAGTACTTC	CASSPGSMEETQYF
few	NA	14	TRBV20-1	TRBJ1-2	TGCAGTGCTAGAGCTAAGGCAGGGGCCTATGGCTACACCTTC	CSARAKAGAYGYTF